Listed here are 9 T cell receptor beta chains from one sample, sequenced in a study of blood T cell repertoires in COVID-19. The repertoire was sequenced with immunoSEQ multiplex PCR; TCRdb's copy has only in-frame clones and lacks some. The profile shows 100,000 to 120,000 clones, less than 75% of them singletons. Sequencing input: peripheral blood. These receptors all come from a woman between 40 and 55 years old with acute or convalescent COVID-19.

CDR3 amino acids: CASSPRLGQGQERGDEQYF. The CDR3 region has the DNA TGTGCCAGCAGTCCCCGGTTGGGACAGGGACAAGAACGCGGGGACGAGCAGTACTTC. V and J are TRBV6-6 and TRBJ2-7; 9 bases fit TRBD1. Germline V gene lookup returns CDR1 MNHNY and CDR2 SVGAGI (reference sequence). The V and J ends lost 5 bases and 5 bases, in that order; junction bases with no gene match: 22. This CDR3 is built from 19 residues.

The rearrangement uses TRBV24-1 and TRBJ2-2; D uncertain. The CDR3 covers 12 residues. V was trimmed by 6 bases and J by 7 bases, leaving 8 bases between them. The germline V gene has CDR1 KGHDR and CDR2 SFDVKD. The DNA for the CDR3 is TGTGCCACCAGTCGGGTATACGGGGAGCTGTTTTTT. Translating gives CATSRVYGELFF.

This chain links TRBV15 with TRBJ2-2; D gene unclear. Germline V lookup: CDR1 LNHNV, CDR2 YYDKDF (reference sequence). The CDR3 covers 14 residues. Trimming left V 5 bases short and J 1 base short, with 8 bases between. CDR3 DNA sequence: TGTGCCACCAGCTACTCCCAGAACACCGGGGAGCTGTTTTTT. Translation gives CATSYSQNTGELFF.

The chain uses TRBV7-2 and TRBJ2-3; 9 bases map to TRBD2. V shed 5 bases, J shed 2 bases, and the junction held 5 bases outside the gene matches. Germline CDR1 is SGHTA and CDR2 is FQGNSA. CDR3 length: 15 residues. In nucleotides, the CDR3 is TGTGCCAGCAGCCCTAGCGGGGTGGTCACAGATACGCAGTATTTT. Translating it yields CASSPSGVVTDTQYF.

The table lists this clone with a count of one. In nucleotides, the CDR3 is TGCAGTGCTAGTCGGCAGGGGCAGGGCACTGAAGCTTTCTTT. It yields the protein CSASRQGQGTEAFF. The rearrangement joins TRBV20-1 to TRBJ1-1; TRBD1 might be the D (6 bases). Germline V gives CDR1 DFQATT, CDR2 SNEGSKA (reference sequence). V lost 3 bases and J 4 bases, leaving 15 bases between the germline ends. This CDR3 contains 14 residues.

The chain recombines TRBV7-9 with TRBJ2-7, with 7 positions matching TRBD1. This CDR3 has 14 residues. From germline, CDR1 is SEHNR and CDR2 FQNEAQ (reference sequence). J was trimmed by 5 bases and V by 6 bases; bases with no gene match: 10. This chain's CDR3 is CASRELITGDEQYF. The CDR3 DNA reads TGTGCCAGCAGGGAATTAATCACAGGGGACGAGCAGTACTTC.

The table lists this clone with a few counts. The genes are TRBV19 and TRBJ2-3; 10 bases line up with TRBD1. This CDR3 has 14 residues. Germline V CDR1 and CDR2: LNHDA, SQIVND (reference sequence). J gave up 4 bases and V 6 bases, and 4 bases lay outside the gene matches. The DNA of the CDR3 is TGTGCCAGTAGGCGGACAGGGGGGCCAGATACGCAGTATTTT. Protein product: CASRRTGGPDTQYF. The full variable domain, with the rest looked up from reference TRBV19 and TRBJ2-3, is DGGITQSPKYLFRKEGQNVTLSCEQNLNHDAMYWYRQDPGQGLRLIYYSQIVNDFQKGDIAEGYSVSREKKESFPLTVTSAQKNPTAFYLCASRRTGGPDTQYFGPGTRLTVL.

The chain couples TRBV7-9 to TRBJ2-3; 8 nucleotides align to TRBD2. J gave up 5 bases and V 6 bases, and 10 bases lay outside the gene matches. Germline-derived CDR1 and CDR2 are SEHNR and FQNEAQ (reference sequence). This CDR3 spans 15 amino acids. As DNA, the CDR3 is TGTGCCAGCAGTTGGGGTAGCGGGACCGGAGATACGCAGTATTTT. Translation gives CASSWGSGTGDTQYF. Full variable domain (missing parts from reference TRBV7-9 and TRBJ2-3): DTGVSQNPRHKITKRGQNVTFRCDPISEHNRLYWYRQTLGQGPEFLTYFQNEAQLEKSRLLSDRFSAERPKGSFSTLEIQRTEQGDSAMYLCASSWGSGTGDTQYFGPGTRLTVL.

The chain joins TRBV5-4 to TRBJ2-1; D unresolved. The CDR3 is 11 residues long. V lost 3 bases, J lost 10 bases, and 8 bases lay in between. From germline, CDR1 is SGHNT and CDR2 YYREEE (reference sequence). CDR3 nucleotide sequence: TGTGCCAGCAGCTCAGAATTAGAGCAGTTCTTC. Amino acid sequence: CASSSELEQFF.